This entry describes one TCR beta chain. Its antigen is not known. The source of the sample is a study of shared clonotypes between healthy human individuals. The donors, all of them Caucasian adults, lived in Nashville, Tennessee. The V gene lost 5 bases and the J gene lost 1 base, with 12 bases spanning the gap. Germline values: CDR1 SGHTA, CDR2 FQGNSA. The length of the CDR3 is 14 residues. Study results and limitations: Though the depth was large, rarefaction showed that sorted-subset sequencing was incomplete. Naive subsets typically showed greater estimated richness than memory subsets.

Once extracted for a subset, genomic DNA was divided evenly among several immunoSEQ plates. Profiled with immunoSEQ multiplex PCR; TCRdb holds only in-frame clones, not every one. The sample holds about 2,500,000 clones, roughly 92% seen once. The genes are TRBV7-2 and TRBJ2-7, with D possibly being TRBD1 (5 bases). The sequenced material came from naive CD4+ T cells sorted from blood. The subset here: CD45RA+ positively selected. This clonotype originated in a man between 18 and 29 years old in good health. The CDR3 nucleotides read TGTGCCAGCAGCCCTTATCAGGGTTCCTACGAGCAGTACTTC. Its protein product is CASSPYQGSYEQYF.